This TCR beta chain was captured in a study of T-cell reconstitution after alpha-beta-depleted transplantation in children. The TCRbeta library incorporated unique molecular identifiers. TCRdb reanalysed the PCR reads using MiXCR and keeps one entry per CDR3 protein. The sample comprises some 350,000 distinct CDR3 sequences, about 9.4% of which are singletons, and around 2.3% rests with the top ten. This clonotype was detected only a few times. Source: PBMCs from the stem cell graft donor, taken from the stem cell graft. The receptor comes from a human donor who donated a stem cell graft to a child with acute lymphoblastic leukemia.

The CDR3 coding sequence is TGTGCCACCAGCAGTAAGCGGCAATCATACAATGAGCAGTTCTTC. Amino acid sequence: CATSSKRQSYNEQFF. The chain recombines TRBV15 with TRBJ2-1, with D possibly matching TRBD2 (5 bases). The CDR3 is 15 amino acids. V lost 3 bases and J lost 4, with 13 bases in between. The germline V gene encodes CDR1 LNHNV and CDR2 YYDKDF (reference sequence).